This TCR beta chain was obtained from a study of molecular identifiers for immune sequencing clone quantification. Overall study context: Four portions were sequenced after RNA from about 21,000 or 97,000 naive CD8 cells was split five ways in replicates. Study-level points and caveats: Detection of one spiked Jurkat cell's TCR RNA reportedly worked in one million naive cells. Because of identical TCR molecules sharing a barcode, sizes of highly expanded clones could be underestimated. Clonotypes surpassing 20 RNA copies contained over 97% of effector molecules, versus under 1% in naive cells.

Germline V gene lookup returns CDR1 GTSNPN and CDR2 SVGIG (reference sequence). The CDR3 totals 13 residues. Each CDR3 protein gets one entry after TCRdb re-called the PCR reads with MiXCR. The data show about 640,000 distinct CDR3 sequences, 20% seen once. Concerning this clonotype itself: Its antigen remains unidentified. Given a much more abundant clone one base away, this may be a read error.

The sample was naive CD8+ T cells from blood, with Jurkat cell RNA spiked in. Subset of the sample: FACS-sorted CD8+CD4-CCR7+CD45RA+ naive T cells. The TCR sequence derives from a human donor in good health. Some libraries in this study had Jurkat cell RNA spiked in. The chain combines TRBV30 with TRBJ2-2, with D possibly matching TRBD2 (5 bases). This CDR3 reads CAWSVSDTGELLF. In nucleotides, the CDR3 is TGTGCCTGGAGTGTATCAGACACCGGGGAGCTGCTTTTT. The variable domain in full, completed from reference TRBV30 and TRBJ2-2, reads SQTIHQWPATLVQPVGSPLSLECTVEGTSNPNLYWYRQAAGRGLQLLFYSVGIGQISSEVPQNLSASRPQDRQFILSSKKLLLSDSGFYLCAWSVSDTGELLFGEGSRLTVL.